These 15 T cell receptor beta chains share one sample of origin, sequenced in a study of T cell responses to AZD1222 COVID-19 vaccine. The repertoire was sequenced with immunoSEQ multiplex PCR; TCRdb's copy has only in-frame clones and lacks some. The profile shows about 93,000 clones, approximately 89% of them singletons. The sequencing used peripheral blood, collected on day 0 of MenACWY control vaccination. The receptors were gathered from an adult in good health.

This clone has a handful of counts. This sequence joins TRBV18 and TRBJ1-1; the D gene is possibly TRBD1 (5 bases). Trimming left V 4 bases short and J 5 bases short, with 11 bases between. Germline CDR1 KGHSH, CDR2 LQKENI. CDR3 length equals 13 residues. The CDR3 is CASSRAGGTEAFF. CDR3 in DNA: TGTGCCAGCTCACGGGCGGGGGGGACTGAAGCTTTCTTT.

V is TRBV18 and J is TRBJ1-2, with 8 bases lining up with TRBD1. J gave up 5 bases and V 4 bases, and 6 bases lay outside the gene matches. Germline CDR1 and CDR2: KGHSH and LQKENI. The CDR3 is made up of 14 amino acids. The CDR3 DNA is TGTGCCAGCTCACAAGAAGGACAGGGATATGGCTACACCTTC. Protein product: CASSQEGQGYGYTF.

The chain uses TRBV30 and TRBJ1-1; D not resolved. The germline CDR1 and CDR2 sequences are GTSNPN and SVGIG (reference sequence). The CDR3 sequence is 12 residues long. V gave up 5 bases and J gave up 1 base, with 8 bases separating them. This CDR3 reads CAWARSNTEAFF. Here the CDR3 DNA reads TGTGCCTGGGCCCGATCGAACACTGAAGCTTTCTTT.

V usage is TRBV19 and J usage is TRBJ2-7; D might be TRBD1 (5 bases). Trimming pared 4 bases from V and 1 base from J, leaving 17 bases between. The CDR3 is made up of 16 amino acids. Looked up from germline, CDR1 is LNHDA and CDR2 is SQIVND (reference sequence). CDR3 residues: CASSTTPRQRSYEQYF. CDR3 DNA: TGTGCCAGTAGTACAACTCCGCGACAGAGATCCTACGAGCAGTACTTC.

The V gene is TRBV5-1, the J gene TRBJ2-7, with 8 bases fitting TRBD2. Germline lookup yields CDR1 SGHRS and CDR2 YFSETQ. This CDR3 has 16 residues. V shed 0 bases, J shed 6 bases, and the junction held 11 bases outside the gene matches. This CDR3 is CASSLATGLGVAEQYF. The CDR3 DNA sequence: TGCGCCAGCAGCTTGGCCACGGGACTAGGAGTAGCCGAGCAGTACTTC.

The genes are TRBV9 and TRBJ2-7, with 7 nucleotides matching TRBD1. This CDR3 region has 14 residues. CDR1 is SGDLS and CDR2 is YYNGEE in the germline V gene. The V and J ends lost 4 bases and 5 bases, in that order; junction bases with no gene match: 9. The CDR3 reads CASSPQPTGHEQYF. CDR3 coding DNA: TGTGCCAGCAGCCCCCAGCCGACAGGGCACGAGCAGTACTTC.

The rearrangement joins TRBV30 to TRBJ1-2; 9 nucleotides line up with TRBD1. CDR3 length equals 14 residues. Germline-derived CDR1 and CDR2 are GTSNPN and SVGIG (reference sequence). V gave up 4 bases and J gave up 5 bases; unmatched junction bases: 8. CDR3 sequence (DNA): TGTGCCTGGATAGTCCCGGGACAGGGATATGGCTACACCTTC. Protein: CAWIVPGQGYGYTF. The full variable domain, completed using reference TRBV30 and TRBJ1-2, is SQTIHQWPATLVQPVGSPLSLECTVEGTSNPNLYWYRQAAGRGLQLLFYSVGIGQISSEVPQNLSASRPQDRQFILSSKKLLLSDSGFYLCAWIVPGQGYGYTFGSGTRLTVV.

This clone was detected once. J is TRBJ2-7 and V is TRBV4-3, with TRBD1 identical over 10 bases. The CDR3 sequence is 15 residues long. The ends lost 4 bases at V and 0 bases at J; junction bases unmatched: 3. Looked up from germline, CDR1 is LGHNA and CDR2 is YSLEER. This chain's CDR3 is CASSLGQGLSYEQYF. The CDR3 bases are TGCGCCAGCAGCCTGGGACAGGGGCTCTCCTACGAGCAGTACTTC.

This rearrangement joins TRBV5-4 to TRBJ2-1; weak D call: TRBD2 (6 bases). Germline V lookup: CDR1 SGHNT, CDR2 YYREEE (reference sequence). Trimming took 0 bases from V and 2 from J, leaving 12 bases between them. The CDR3 runs to 16 residues. CDR3 sequence (DNA): TGTGCCAGCAGCTTGGGGGGGAGGCAGGCCTACAATGAGCAGTTCTTC. Translated, it gives CASSLGGRQAYNEQFF.

The table lists this clone with a count of one. The V and J genes are TRBV28 and TRBJ1-2; 7 bases map to TRBD1. There are 15 residues in the CDR3. With 2 bases clipped from V and 3 bases from J, the junction kept 6 bases outside the gene matches. Germline V CDR1 and CDR2: MDHEN, SYDVKM. The CDR3 bases are TGTGCCAGCAGTTTAACGGACAGGCTCTACTATGGCTACACCTTC. This sequence encodes CASSLTDRLYYGYTF.

The rearrangement links TRBV2 to TRBJ2-1; D gene unclear. The germline V gene encodes CDR1 SNHLY and CDR2 FYNNEI. The V gene lost 6 bases and the J gene lost 5 bases, with 8 bases spanning the gap. This CDR3 is built from 12 residues. The CDR3 DNA reads as TGTGCCAGCAGCCTGACTCACAATGAGCAGTTCTTC. This codes for CASSLTHNEQFF.

CDR3 region: CASTTFSWTGYEQYF. CDR3 DNA sequence: TGTGCCAGCACCACATTCTCCTGGACAGGGTACGAGCAGTACTTC. This chain joins TRBV11-2 and TRBJ2-7; TRBD1 aligns across 8 bases. Per the germline V gene, CDR1 is SGHAT and CDR2 is FQNNGV. This CDR3 contains 15 residues. V trimming: 7 bases; J trimming: 4 bases; junction bases outside the gene matches: 12.

V usage is TRBV27 and J usage is TRBJ2-3; D call uncertain. Between the trimmed V and J ends, which lost 8 bases and 1 base, there was a span of 10 bases. CDR3 length: 13 amino acids. Germline assignment: CDR1 MNHEY and CDR2 SMNVEV (reference sequence). Here the CDR3 reads CASGLGGTDTQYF. The CDR3 bases are TGTGCCAGCGGGCTAGGAGGCACAGATACGCAGTATTTT.

This chain links TRBV6-5 with TRBJ1-1; D gene unclear. Germline V gene lookup returns CDR1 MNHEY and CDR2 SVGAGI. With 4 bases removed from V and 1 base from J, the gap between germline ends came to 10 bases. The CDR3 consists of 14 residues. CDR3 amino acids: CASSFGRRNTEAFF. The CDR3 DNA follows: TGTGCCAGCAGTTTCGGACGGAGGAACACTGAAGCTTTCTTT.

The chain links TRBV4-1 to TRBJ2-7; D might be TRBD1 (6 bases). Germline V gives CDR1 MGHRA, CDR2 YSYEKL. The V end was cut by 6 bases, the J end by 1 base, with 10 bases between. CDR3 size: 13 residues. Here the CDR3 DNA reads TGCGCCAGCAGTAACAGGGCTTCCTACGAGCAGTACTTC. This codes for CASSNRASYEQYF.